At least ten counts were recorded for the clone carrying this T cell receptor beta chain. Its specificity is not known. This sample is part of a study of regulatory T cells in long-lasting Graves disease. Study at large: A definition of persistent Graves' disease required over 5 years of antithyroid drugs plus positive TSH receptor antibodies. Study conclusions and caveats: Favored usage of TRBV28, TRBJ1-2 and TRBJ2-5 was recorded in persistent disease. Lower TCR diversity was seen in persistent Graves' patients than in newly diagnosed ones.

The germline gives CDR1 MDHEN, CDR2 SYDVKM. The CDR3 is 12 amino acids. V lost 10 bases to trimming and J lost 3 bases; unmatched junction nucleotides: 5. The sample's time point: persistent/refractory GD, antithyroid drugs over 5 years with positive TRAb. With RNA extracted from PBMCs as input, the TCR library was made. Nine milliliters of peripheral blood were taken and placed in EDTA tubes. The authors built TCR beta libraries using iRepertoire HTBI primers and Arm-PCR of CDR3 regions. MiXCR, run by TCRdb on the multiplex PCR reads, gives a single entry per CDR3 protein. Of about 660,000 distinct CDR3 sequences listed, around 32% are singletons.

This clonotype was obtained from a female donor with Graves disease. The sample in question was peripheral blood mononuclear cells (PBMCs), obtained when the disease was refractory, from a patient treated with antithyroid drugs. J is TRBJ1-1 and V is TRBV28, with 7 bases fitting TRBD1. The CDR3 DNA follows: TGTGCCACACAGACAGGGTACACTGAAGCTTTCTTT. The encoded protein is CATQTGYTEAFF.